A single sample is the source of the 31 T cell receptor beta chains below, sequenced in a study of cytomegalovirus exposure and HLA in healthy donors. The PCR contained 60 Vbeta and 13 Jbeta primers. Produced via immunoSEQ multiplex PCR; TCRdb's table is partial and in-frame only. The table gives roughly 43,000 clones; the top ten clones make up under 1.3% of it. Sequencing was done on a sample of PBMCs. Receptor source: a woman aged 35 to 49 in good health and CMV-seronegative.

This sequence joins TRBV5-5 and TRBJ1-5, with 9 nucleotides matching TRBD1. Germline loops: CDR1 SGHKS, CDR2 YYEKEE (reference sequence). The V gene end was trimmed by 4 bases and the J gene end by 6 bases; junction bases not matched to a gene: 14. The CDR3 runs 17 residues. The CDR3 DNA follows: TGTGCCAGCAGCCCCGGACAGGGGAGGGGGTTGGGTCAGCCCCAGCATTTT. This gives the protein CASSPGQGRGLGQPQHF.

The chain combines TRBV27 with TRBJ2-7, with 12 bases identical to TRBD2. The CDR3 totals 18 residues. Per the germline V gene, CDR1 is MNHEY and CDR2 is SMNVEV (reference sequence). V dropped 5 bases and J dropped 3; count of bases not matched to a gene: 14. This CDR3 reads CASSTYMGTSGRNYEQYF. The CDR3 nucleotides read TGTGCCAGCAGTACATATATGGGGACTAGCGGGCGTAACTACGAGCAGTACTTC.

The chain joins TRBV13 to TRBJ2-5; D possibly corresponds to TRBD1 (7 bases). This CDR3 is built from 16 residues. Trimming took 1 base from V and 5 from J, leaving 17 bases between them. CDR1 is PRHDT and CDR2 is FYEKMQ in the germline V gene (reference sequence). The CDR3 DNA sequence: TGTGCCAGCAGCTTAGTTCGGGGGACAGCCTCGGAGACCCAGTACTTC. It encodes CASSLVRGTASETQYF.

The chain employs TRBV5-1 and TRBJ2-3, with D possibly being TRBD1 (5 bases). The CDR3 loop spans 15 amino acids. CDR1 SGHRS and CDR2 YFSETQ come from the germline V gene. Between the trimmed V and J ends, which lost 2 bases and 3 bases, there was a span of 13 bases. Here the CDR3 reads CASSFAGQGTDTQYF. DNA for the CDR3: TGCGCCAGCAGCTTCGCCGGACAAGGAACAGATACGCAGTATTTT.

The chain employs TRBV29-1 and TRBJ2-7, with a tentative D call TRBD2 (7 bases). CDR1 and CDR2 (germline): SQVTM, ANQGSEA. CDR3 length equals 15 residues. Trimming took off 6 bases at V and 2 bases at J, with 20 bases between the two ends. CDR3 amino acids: CSVQRGTTSAYEQYF. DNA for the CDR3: TGCAGCGTCCAAAGGGGGACTACAAGCGCCTACGAGCAGTACTTC.

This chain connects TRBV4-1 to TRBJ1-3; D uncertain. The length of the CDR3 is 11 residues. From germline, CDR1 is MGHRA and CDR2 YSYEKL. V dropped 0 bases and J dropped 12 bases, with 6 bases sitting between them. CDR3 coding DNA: TGCGCCAGCAGCCAAGATAGAGGCATATATTTT. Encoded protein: CASSQDRGIYF.

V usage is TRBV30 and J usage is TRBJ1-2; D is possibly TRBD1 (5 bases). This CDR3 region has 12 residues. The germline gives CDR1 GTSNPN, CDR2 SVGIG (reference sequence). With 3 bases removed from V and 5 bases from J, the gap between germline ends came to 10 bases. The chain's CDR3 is CAWRSGYYGYTF. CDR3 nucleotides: TGTGCCTGGAGGTCAGGGTATTATGGCTACACCTTC.

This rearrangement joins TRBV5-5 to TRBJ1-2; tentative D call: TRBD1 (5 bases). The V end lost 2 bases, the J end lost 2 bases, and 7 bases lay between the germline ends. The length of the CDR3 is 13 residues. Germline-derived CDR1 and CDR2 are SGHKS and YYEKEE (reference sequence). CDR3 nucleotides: TGTGCCAGCAGCTTACAGGAGAACTATGGCTACACCTTC. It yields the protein CASSLQENYGYTF.

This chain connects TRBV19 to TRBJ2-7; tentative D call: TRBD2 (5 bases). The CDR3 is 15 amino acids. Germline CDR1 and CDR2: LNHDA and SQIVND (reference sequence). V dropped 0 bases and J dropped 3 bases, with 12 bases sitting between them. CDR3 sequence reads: CASSIEGKRDYEQYF. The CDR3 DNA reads TGTGCCAGTAGTATAGAGGGCAAGAGGGACTACGAGCAGTACTTC.

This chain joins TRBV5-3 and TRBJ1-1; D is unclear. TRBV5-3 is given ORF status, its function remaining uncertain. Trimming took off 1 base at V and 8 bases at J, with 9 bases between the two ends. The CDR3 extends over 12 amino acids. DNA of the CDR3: TGTGCCAGAAGCTTGATAGAATGGGAAGCTTTCTTT. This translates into CARSLIEWEAFF.

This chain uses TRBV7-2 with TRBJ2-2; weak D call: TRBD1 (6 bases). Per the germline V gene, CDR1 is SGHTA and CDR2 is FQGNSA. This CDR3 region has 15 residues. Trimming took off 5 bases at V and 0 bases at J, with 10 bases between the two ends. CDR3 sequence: CASSIGQTNTGELFF. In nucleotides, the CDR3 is TGTGCCAGCAGCATCGGACAGACGAACACCGGGGAGCTGTTTTTT.

The CDR3 DNA reads TGTGCCAGCAGCCGCCTTTTAGGGGCGGCCTACGAGCAGTACTTC. Amino acid sequence: CASSRLLGAAYEQYF. This chain links TRBV7-7 with TRBJ2-7; D may be TRBD1 (5 bases). This CDR3 has 15 amino acids. Per germline, CDR1 SSHAT and CDR2 FNYEAQ (reference sequence). Trimming removed 5 bases from V and 2 bases from J, with 16 bases in between.

CDR3 DNA sequence: TGTGCCAGCAGCGTAACCGGGGAGGTAGGGCCCTACGAGCAGTACTTC. It codes for CASSVTGEVGPYEQYF. The chain is built from TRBV9 and TRBJ2-7, with a tentative D call TRBD2 (6 bases). Germline V gives CDR1 SGDLS, CDR2 YYNGEE. Deletions cut 1 base from V and 2 bases from J, with 16 bases between. This CDR3 region has 16 residues.

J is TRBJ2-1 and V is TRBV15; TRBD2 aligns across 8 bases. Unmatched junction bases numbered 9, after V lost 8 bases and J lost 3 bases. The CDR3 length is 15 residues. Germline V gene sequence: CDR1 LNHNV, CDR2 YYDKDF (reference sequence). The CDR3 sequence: CATVSGGTHYNEQFF. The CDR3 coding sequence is TGTGCCACCGTAAGCGGGGGCACCCACTACAATGAGCAGTTCTTC.

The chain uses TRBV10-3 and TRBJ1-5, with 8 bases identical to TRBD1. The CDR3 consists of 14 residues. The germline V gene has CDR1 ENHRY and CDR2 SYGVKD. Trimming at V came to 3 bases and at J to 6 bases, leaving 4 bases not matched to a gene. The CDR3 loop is CAISDRGRTQPQHF. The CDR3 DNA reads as TGTGCCATCAGTGACAGGGGGCGGACTCAGCCCCAGCATTTT.

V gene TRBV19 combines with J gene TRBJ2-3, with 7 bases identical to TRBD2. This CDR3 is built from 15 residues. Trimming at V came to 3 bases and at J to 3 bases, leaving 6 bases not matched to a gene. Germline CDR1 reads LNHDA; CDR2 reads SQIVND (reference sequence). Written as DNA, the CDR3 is TGTGCCAGTAGTATCGGAGGGAGGGTTACAGATACGCAGTATTTT. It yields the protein CASSIGGRVTDTQYF. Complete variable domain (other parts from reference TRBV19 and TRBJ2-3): DGGITQSPKYLFRKEGQNVTLSCEQNLNHDAMYWYRQDPGQGLRLIYYSQIVNDFQKGDIAEGYSVSREKKESFPLTVTSAQKNPTAFYLCASSIGGRVTDTQYFGPGTRLTVL.

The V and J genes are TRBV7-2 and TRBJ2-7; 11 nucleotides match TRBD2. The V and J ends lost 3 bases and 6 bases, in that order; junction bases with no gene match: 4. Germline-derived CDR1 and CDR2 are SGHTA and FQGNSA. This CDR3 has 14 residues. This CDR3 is CASSFTSGSPEQYF. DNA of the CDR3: TGTGCCAGCAGCTTTACTAGCGGGAGCCCCGAGCAGTACTTC.

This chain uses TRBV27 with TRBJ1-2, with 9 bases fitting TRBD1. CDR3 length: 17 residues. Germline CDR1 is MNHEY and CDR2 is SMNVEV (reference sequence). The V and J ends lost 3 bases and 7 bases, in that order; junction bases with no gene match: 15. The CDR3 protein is CASSFRLTGGASVGYTF. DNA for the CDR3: TGTGCCAGCAGTTTCCGGCTCACAGGGGGCGCGTCGGTTGGCTACACCTTC.

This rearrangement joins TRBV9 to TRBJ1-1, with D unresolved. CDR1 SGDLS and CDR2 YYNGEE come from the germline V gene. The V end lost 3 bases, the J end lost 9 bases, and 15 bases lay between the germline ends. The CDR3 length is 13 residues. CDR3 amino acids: CASSERRGRKAFF. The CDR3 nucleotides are TGTGCCAGCAGCGAACGAAGAGGGCGGAAAGCTTTCTTT. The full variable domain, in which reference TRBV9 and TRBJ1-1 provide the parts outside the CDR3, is DSGVTQTPKHLITATGQRVTLRCSPRSGDLSVYWYQQSLDQGLQFLIQYYNGEERAKGNILERFSAQQFPDLHSELNLSSLELGDSALYFCASSERRGRKAFFGQGTRLTVV.

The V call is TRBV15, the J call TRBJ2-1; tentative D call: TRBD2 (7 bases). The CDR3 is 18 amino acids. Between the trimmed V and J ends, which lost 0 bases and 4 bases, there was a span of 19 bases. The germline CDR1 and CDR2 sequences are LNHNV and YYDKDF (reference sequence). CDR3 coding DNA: TGTGCCACCAGCAGAGAATTACGAGGGAGGGGGGTTTACAATGAGCAGTTCTTC. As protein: CATSRELRGRGVYNEQFF.

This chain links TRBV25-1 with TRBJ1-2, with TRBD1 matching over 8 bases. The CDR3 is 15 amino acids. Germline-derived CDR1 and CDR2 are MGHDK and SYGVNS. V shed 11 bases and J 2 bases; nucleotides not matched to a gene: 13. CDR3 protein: CALYSTGEDNYGYTF. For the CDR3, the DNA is TGTGCCCTTTACTCGACAGGGGAAGACAACTATGGCTACACCTTC.

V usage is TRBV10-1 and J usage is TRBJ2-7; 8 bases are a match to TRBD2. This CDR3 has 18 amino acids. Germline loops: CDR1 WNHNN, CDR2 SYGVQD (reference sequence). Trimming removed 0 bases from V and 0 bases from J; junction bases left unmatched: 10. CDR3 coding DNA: TGCGCCAGCAGTGAGTCGGGCGGGAGGCTCCTCAGCTCCTACGAGCAGTACTTC. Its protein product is CASSESGGRLLSSYEQYF.

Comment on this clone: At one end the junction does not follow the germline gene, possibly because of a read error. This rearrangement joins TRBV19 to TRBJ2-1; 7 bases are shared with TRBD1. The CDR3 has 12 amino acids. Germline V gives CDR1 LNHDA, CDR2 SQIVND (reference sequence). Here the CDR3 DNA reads TGTGCCAGTCGACCGCCGGGACAGAGCAGTGTCTTC. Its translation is CASRPPGQSSVF. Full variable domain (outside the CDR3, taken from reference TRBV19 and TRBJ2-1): DGGITQSPKYLFRKEGQNVTLSCEQNLNHDAMYWYRQDPGQGLRLIYYSQIVNDFQKGDIAEGYSVSREKKESFPLTVTSAQKNPTAFYLCASRPPGQSSVFGPGTRLTVL.

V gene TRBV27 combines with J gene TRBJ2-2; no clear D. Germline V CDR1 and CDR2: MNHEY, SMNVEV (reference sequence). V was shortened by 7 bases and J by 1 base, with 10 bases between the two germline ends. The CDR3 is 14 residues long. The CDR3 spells CASTLSLNTGELFF. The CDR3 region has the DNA TGTGCCAGCACTCTCTCCTTGAACACCGGGGAGCTGTTTTTT.

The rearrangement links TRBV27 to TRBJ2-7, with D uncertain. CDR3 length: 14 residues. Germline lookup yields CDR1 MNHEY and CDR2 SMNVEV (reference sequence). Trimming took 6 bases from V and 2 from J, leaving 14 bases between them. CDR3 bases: TGTGCCAGCAGGACCATACTACCCCCCTACGAGCAGTACTTC. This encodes CASRTILPPYEQYF.

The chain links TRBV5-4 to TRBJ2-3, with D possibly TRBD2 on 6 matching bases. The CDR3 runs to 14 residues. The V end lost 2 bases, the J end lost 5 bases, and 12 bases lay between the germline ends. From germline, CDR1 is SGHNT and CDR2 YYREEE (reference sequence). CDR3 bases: TGTGCCAGCAGCTTTCCCGGGCGGGAAGATACGCAGTATTTT. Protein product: CASSFPGREDTQYF.

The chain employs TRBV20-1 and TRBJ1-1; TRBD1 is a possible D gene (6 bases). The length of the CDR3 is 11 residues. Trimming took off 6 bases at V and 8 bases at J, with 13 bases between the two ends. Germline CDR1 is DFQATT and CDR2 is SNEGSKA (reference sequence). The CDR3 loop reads CSARGSGEAFF. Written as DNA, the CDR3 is TGCAGTGCAAGGGGGTCAGGGGAAGCTTTCTTT.

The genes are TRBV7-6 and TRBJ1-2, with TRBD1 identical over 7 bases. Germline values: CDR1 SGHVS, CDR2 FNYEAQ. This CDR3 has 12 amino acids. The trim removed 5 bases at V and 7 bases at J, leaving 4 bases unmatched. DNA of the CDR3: TGTGCCAGCAGCCTCGACAGGGCTGGCTACACCTTC. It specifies CASSLDRAGYTF.

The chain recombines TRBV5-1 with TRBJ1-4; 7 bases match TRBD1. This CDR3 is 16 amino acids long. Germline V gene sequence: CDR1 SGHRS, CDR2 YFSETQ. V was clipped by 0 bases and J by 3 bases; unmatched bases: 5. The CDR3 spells CASSLAPQGPNEKLFF. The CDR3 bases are TGCGCCAGCAGCTTGGCCCCACAGGGGCCTAATGAAAAACTGTTTTTT.

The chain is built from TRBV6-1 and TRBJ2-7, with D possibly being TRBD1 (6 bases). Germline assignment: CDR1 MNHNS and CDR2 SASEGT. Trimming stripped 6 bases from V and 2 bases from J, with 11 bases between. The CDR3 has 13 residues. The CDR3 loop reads CASRGTYTYEQYF. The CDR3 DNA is TGTGCCAGCAGGGGGACATATACCTACGAGCAGTACTTC.

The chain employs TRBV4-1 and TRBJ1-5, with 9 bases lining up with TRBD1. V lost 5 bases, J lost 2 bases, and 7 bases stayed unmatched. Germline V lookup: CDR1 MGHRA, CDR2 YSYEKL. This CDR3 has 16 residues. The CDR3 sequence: CASSAQGAGGNQPQHF. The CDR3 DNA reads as TGCGCCAGCAGCGCACAGGGGGCGGGTGGCAATCAGCCCCAGCATTTT.